These 28 T cell receptor beta chains came from one sample sequenced in a study of sequential checkpoint blockade in melanoma. Data came from immunoSEQ multiplex PCR; TCRdb stores just in-frame clones and leaves some out. The top ten clones hold 6.5% to 9% of a sample with 9,500 to 15,000 clones, 70% to 85% of them seen once. Noted treatment: randomized to nivolumab then ipilimumab (arm A) or the reverse (arm B). Sequenced material: CD8+ T cells sorted from blood (inferred from file names), taken from a patient given nivolumab and ipilimumab in sequence. The receptors originated from a human donor with melanoma.

V and J are TRBV12-5 and TRBJ2-2; D is uncertain. The germline CDR1 and CDR2 sequences are LGHNT and FRNRAP. V was trimmed by 9 bases and J by 1 base, leaving 12 bases between them. The CDR3 loop spans 14 amino acids. As DNA, the CDR3 is TGTGCTAGGGCCCGTGGCAGGAACACCGGGGAGCTGTTTTTT. It specifies CARARGRNTGELFF. Supplemented by reference TRBV12-5 and TRBJ2-2, the full variable domain reads DARVTQTPRHKVTEMGQEVTMRCQPILGHNTVFWYRQTMMQGLELLAYFRNRAPLDDSGMPKDRFSAEMPDATLATLKIQPSEPRDSAVYFCARARGRNTGELFFGEGSRLTVL.

The rearrangement uses TRBV28 and TRBJ2-7; D might be TRBD2 (5 bases). Trimming shortened V by 2 bases and J by 2 bases, and 10 bases separated the two germline ends. CDR1 MDHEN and CDR2 SYDVKM come from the germline V gene. This CDR3 region has 14 residues. The CDR3 loop is CASSLRAGTYEQYF. In DNA form, the CDR3 reads TGTGCCAGCAGTTTACGCGCCGGGACCTACGAGCAGTACTTC.

The V gene is TRBV28, the J gene TRBJ1-2, with 7 bases lining up with TRBD1. The trim removed 6 bases at V and 8 bases at J, leaving 12 bases unmatched. Germline V gene lookup returns CDR1 MDHEN and CDR2 SYDVKM. This CDR3 has 14 amino acids. DNA for the CDR3: TGTGCCAGCAGATGGGACAGTGGGGCTCGGGGCTACACCTTC. As protein: CASRWDSGARGYTF.

This clone was seen only once. This chain links TRBV5-1 with TRBJ1-5; possibly TRBD1 for D (5 bases). The CDR3 sequence is 14 residues long. Germline V lookup: CDR1 SGHRS, CDR2 YFSETQ. V lost 3 bases and J lost 0, with 7 bases in between. Here the CDR3 reads CASSWDYSNQPQHF. CDR3 sequence (DNA): TGCGCCAGCAGCTGGGACTATAGCAATCAGCCCCAGCATTTT.

J is TRBJ2-1 and V is TRBV7-9; 7 bases map to TRBD2. In germline, CDR1 is SEHNR, CDR2 FQNEAQ (reference sequence). CDR3 length: 15 residues. The V segment lost 4 bases and the J segment 8 bases; nucleotides outside the gene matches: 11. CDR3 bases: TGTGCCAGCAGCTCTTCTGGGGGGGTCGGCCATGAGCAGTTCTTC. This sequence encodes CASSSSGGVGHEQFF.

The DNA for the CDR3 is TGTGCCAGCAGTCCCACCGGGACTAACCAAGAGACCCAGTACTTC. Amino acids: CASSPTGTNQETQYF. The chain carries TRBV28 and TRBJ2-5; 7 bases line up with TRBD2. Germline values: CDR1 MDHEN, CDR2 SYDVKM. The CDR3 length is 15 residues. Germline trimming cut 5 bases from V and 0 bases from J; bases unmatched to any gene: 6.

This sequence joins TRBV5-1 and TRBJ2-3, with 12 bases lining up with TRBD2. V trimming: 4 bases; J trimming: 2 bases; junction bases outside the gene matches: 5. CDR1 is SGHRS and CDR2 is YFSETQ in the germline V gene. The CDR3 runs 16 residues. The CDR3 DNA follows: TGCGCCAGCAGCACCGGACTAGCGGGATTCACAGATACGCAGTATTTT. Translated, it gives CASSTGLAGFTDTQYF. Using reference TRBV5-1 and TRBJ2-3 for the parts outside the CDR3, the full variable domain is KAGVTQTPRYLIKTRGQQVTLSCSPISGHRSVSWYQQTPGQGLQFLFEYFSETQRNKGNFPGRFSGRQFSNSRSEMNVSTLELGDSALYLCASSTGLAGFTDTQYFGPGTRLTVL.

The gene calls are TRBV25-1 and TRBJ2-7, with 7 bases identical to TRBD1. Germline CDR1 MGHDK, CDR2 SYGVNS. V shed 1 base, J shed 2 bases, and the junction held 8 bases outside the gene matches. This CDR3 has 16 residues. CDR3 coding DNA: TGTGCCAGCAGTGAATTGGTGAGACAGGGAACCTACGAGCAGTACTTC. Protein sequence: CASSELVRQGTYEQYF.

The V and J genes are TRBV5-3 and TRBJ1-2; D is ambiguous. TRBV5-3 is assigned to the ORF class and has an uncertain function. The CDR3 is made up of 16 amino acids. V gave up 7 bases and J gave up 2 bases, with 21 bases separating them. The CDR3 DNA sequence: TGTGCCAGATGGAGTGTAGTGGTGAGAAAGAACTATGGCTACACCTTC. This codes for CARWSVVVRKNYGYTF.

This clone was detected only a few times. The CDR3 loop reads CASSLFPFWYF. Here the CDR3 DNA reads TGTGCCAGTAGCCTATTCCCTTTTTGGTATTTT. The V gene is TRBV19, the J gene TRBJ2-3; D remains unclear. From germline, CDR1 is LNHDA and CDR2 SQIVND (reference sequence). Trimming shortened V by 6 bases and J by 14 bases, and 15 bases separated the two germline ends. This CDR3 spans 11 amino acids.

This clone was detected a few times. The chain uses TRBV7-9 and TRBJ1-2; TRBD1 matches 8 bases. Per germline, CDR1 SEHNR and CDR2 FQNEAQ (reference sequence). The CDR3 spans 14 residues. V lost 3 bases, J lost 8 bases, and 8 bases stayed unmatched. CDR3 in amino acids: CASSLGTGALGYTF. Written as DNA, the CDR3 is TGTGCCAGCAGCTTGGGGACAGGAGCTCTGGGCTACACCTTC.

Within the sample, this clone is medium-sized. V usage is TRBV21-1 and J usage is TRBJ2-7; the table's TRBD2 call for D was not verified on the DNA. TRBV21-1 constitutes a pseudogene. CDR3 length equals 14 residues. CDR3 bases: TGTGCCAGCAAGGGTAGCGGGAGGAACTACGAGCAGTACTTC. Its translation is CASKGSGRNYEQYF.

The chain couples TRBV7-6 to TRBJ2-7, with TRBD1 identical over 9 bases. Unmatched junction bases numbered 3, after V lost 4 bases and J lost 2 bases. This CDR3 comprises 14 residues. CDR1 and CDR2 from the germline V gene are SGHVS and FNYEAQ. CDR3 in amino acids: CASSSDRGPYEQYF. In DNA, the CDR3 is TGTGCCAGCAGCTCGGACAGGGGCCCCTACGAGCAGTACTTC.

V usage is TRBV6-1 and J usage is TRBJ2-3; 11 bases map to TRBD2. Losses at the gene ends were 6 bases for V and 6 bases for J; bases not matched to a gene: 8. CDR3 length equals 15 residues. Germline CDR1 MNHNS, CDR2 SASEGT. CDR3 nucleotides: TGTGCCAGCAGGATCACTAGCGGGAGCCCCGATACGCAGTATTTT. Protein product: CASRITSGSPDTQYF.

This clone was found a few times. The chain links TRBV6-4 to TRBJ2-1, with 14 bases lining up with TRBD2. The CDR3 has 14 amino acids. Germline trimming cut 4 bases from V and 7 bases from J; bases unmatched to any gene: 0. Germline lookup yields CDR1 MRHNA and CDR2 SNTAGT. The CDR3: CASSGTSGGNEQFF. The CDR3, as DNA: TGTGCCAGCAGTGGGACTAGCGGGGGGAATGAGCAGTTCTTC.

Points on this clone: One junction end disagrees with the germline gene, perhaps due to a read error. CDR3 sequence: CASSPTAWDRGQNQETQYF. CDR3 DNA: TGTGCCAGCAGTCCAACGGCCTGGGACAGGGGGCAGAACCAGGAGACCCAGTACTTC. V gene TRBV27 combines with J gene TRBJ2-5, with TRBD1 identical over 12 bases. CDR1 MNHEY and CDR2 SMNVEV come from the germline V gene (reference sequence). This CDR3 is built from 19 residues.

V and J are TRBV27 and TRBJ1-2; 7 bases are a match to TRBD1. Germline V gives CDR1 MNHEY, CDR2 SMNVEV (reference sequence). The CDR3 runs 14 residues. V dropped 6 bases and J dropped 5; count of bases not matched to a gene: 9. CDR3 loop: CASREGAFVYGYTF. The CDR3 region has the DNA TGTGCCAGCAGGGAGGGGGCCTTCGTATATGGCTACACCTTC.

The chain is built from TRBV2 and TRBJ2-7; D possibly corresponds to TRBD2 (5 bases). V was pared by 10 bases and J by 5 bases, with 21 bases between. Germline V gives CDR1 SNHLY, CDR2 FYNNEI. CDR3 length equals 14 residues. CDR3 DNA sequence: TGTGCCAAGAGGGTGGACCCGTCAAGGGACGAGCAGTACTTC. Translated: CAKRVDPSRDEQYF.

The chain uses TRBV10-3 and TRBJ2-2, with 10 bases matching TRBD1. Trimming took 0 bases from V and 5 from J; bases not matched to a gene: 15. CDR3 size: 20 residues. CDR1 ENHRY and CDR2 SYGVKD come from the germline V gene. CDR3 nucleotide sequence: TGTGCCATCAGTGAGTCGATCCCTTTGAGGGACAGGGGATTTACCGGGGAGCTGTTTTTT. Amino acid sequence: CAISESIPLRDRGFTGELFF.

J is TRBJ2-7 and V is TRBV7-9; no clear D gene. Trimming shortened V by 5 bases and J by 3 bases, and 14 bases separated the two germline ends. Germline CDR1 reads SEHNR; CDR2 reads FQNEAQ (reference sequence). The CDR3 runs to 14 residues. The CDR3 loop is CASSPNPSIYEQYF. The CDR3 DNA follows: TGTGCCAGCAGCCCTAACCCATCGATCTACGAGCAGTACTTC. Supplemented by reference TRBV7-9 and TRBJ2-7, the full variable domain reads DTGVSQNPRHKITKRGQNVTFRCDPISEHNRLYWYRQTLGQGPEFLTYFQNEAQLEKSRLLSDRFSAERPKGSFSTLEIQRTEQGDSAMYLCASSPNPSIYEQYFGPGTRLTVT.

The chain couples TRBV5-6 to TRBJ2-7; 13 nucleotides agree with TRBD2. The CDR3 totals 16 residues. V was clipped by 4 bases and J by 3 bases; unmatched bases: 7. Looked up from germline, CDR1 is SGHDT and CDR2 is YYEEEE. CDR3 sequence (DNA): TGTGCCAGCAGCCTATGGACTAGCGGGGGTTTCTACGAGCAGTACTTC. Translated, it gives CASSLWTSGGFYEQYF.

This clone was counted once. V usage is TRBV6-1 and J usage is TRBJ2-1, with 8 bases matching TRBD1. From germline, CDR1 is MNHNS and CDR2 SASEGT. This CDR3 has 17 residues. Losses at the gene ends were 4 bases for V and 0 bases for J; bases not matched to a gene: 8. CDR3 nucleotides: TGTGCCAGCAGTGTTTTTGGACAGGGAGGCTCCTACAATGAGCAGTTCTTC. This gives the protein CASSVFGQGGSYNEQFF.

This rearrangement joins TRBV28 to TRBJ2-1; tentatively, D is TRBD2 (5 bases). The germline V and J ends were trimmed by 3 bases and 2 bases, with 8 bases remaining between them. CDR1 is MDHEN and CDR2 is SYDVKM in the germline V gene. This CDR3 spans 14 amino acids. The CDR3 protein is CASSLGATYNEQFF. Written as DNA, the CDR3 is TGTGCCAGCAGTTTGGGAGCAACCTACAATGAGCAGTTCTTC.

The chain uses TRBV27 and TRBJ1-1; 7 bases match TRBD1. Germline trimming cut 5 bases from V and 3 bases from J; bases unmatched to any gene: 9. The CDR3 loop spans 15 amino acids. The germline gives CDR1 MNHEY, CDR2 SMNVEV (reference sequence). CDR3 in DNA: TGTGCCAGCAGTCCCCCTGCAGGGGGTGACACTGAAGCTTTCTTT. Residues: CASSPPAGGDTEAFF.

V gene TRBV7-8 combines with J gene TRBJ2-1, with D maybe TRBD2 (5 bases). The CDR3 has 12 amino acids. Trimming removed 5 bases from V and 16 bases from J, with 18 bases in between. Germline CDR1 is SGHVS and CDR2 is FQNEAQ. The CDR3 coding sequence is TGTGCCAGCAGCCCCGACTCTTTCGGGGAATTCTTC. Amino acids: CASSPDSFGEFF.

V gene TRBV4-1 combines with J gene TRBJ2-7; 9 bases agree with TRBD2. The CDR3 contains 19 residues. CDR1 is MGHRA, CDR2 YSYEKL, per germline. J lost 1 base, V lost 4 bases, and 17 bases had no gene match. This chain's CDR3 is CASSPTYTLRLAESYEQYF. The CDR3 DNA sequence: TGCGCCAGCAGCCCGACTTATACTTTGCGACTAGCGGAATCCTACGAGCAGTACTTC.

V and J are TRBV27 and TRBJ2-7; possible D gene TRBD1, 5 bases. The CDR3 contains 13 residues. Germline V gives CDR1 MNHEY, CDR2 SMNVEV (reference sequence). Trimming removed 6 bases at V and 4 bases at J, with 13 bases between. As DNA, the CDR3 is TGTGCCAGCAGCCTAAGGGGAATTTACGAGCAGTACTTC. This codes for CASSLRGIYEQYF.

This chain links TRBV7-8 with TRBJ2-1; 11 nucleotides agree with TRBD1. The CDR3 is 16 amino acids. The V gene end was trimmed by 5 bases and the J gene end by 10 bases; junction bases not matched to a gene: 13. Per germline, CDR1 SGHVS and CDR2 FQNEAQ. The CDR3 sequence: CASSLEPGTGGGEQFF. CDR3 in DNA: TGTGCCAGCAGCCTGGAGCCCGGGACAGGGGGAGGGGAGCAGTTCTTC. The full variable domain, rest sourced from reference TRBV7-8 and TRBJ2-1, is GAGVSQSPRYKVAKRGQDVALRCDPISGHVSLFWYQQALGQGPEFLTYFQNEAQLDKSGLPSDRFFAERPEGSVSTLKIQRTQQEDSAVYLCASSLEPGTGGGEQFFGPGTRLTVL.